Listed below are T cell receptor beta chains from one sample, sequenced in a study of control samples from healthy donors and cancer patients. Profiled with immunoSEQ multiplex PCR; TCRdb holds only in-frame clones, not every one. The sample lists tens of thousands of clones; around four fifths were seen once. Specimen: blood. The origin of the receptors is a man aged 25-45 years in good health. CDR3s include the opening cysteine and the closing phenylalanine or tryptophan. D genes are given only for firm matches. Only some rows state a clone size, as once, few, many or a class for expanded clones.

J gene	V gene	D gene	clone size	CDR3 protein	CDR3 DNA
TRBJ2-7	TRBV2	TRBD2	NA	CASSELAGAGEQYF	TGTGCCAGCAGTGAACTAGCGGGGGCGGGCGAGCAGTACTTC
TRBJ2-3	TRBV3-1/TRBV3-2	NA	NA	CASSQTDTQYF	TGTGCCAGCAGCCAGACAGATACGCAGTATTTT
TRBJ1-1	TRBV5-1	TRBD1	NA	CASSPRGPGAEAFF	TGCGCCAGCAGCCCGAGGGGGCCAGGAGCTGAAGCTTTCTTT
TRBJ2-1	TRBV19	NA	NA	CASIRFGGGLNEQFF	TGTGCCAGTATCCGGTTTGGGGGGGGCCTTAATGAGCAGTTCTTC
TRBJ1-3	TRBV5-1	TRBD1	NA	CASSLGQSGNTIYF	TGCGCCAGCAGCCTGGGACAGTCTGGAAACACCATATATTTT
TRBJ2-2	TRBV7-9	TRBD1	NA	CASSILPGQGASGELFF	TGTGCCAGCAGCATTTTGCCGGGACAGGGGGCCTCTGGGGAGCTGTTTTTT
TRBJ1-5	TRBV10-3	TRBD1	NA	CAISDRGQGYNQPQHF	TGTGCCATCAGTGATAGGGGACAGGGGTACAATCAGCCCCAGCATTTT
TRBJ2-3	TRBV7-8	NA	once	CASSLGAFRTDTQYF	TGTGCCAGCAGCTTAGGTGCGTTCCGCACAGATACGCAGTATTTT
TRBJ2-4	TRBV11-2	NA	NA	CASSNEGRDGFKNIQYF	TGTGCCAGCAGCAACGAGGGCCGGGACGGGTTCAAAAACATTCAGTACTTC
TRBJ2-1	TRBV7-3	NA	few	CASSLAGMSYNEQFF	TGTGCCAGCAGCTTAGCAGGGATGTCCTACAATGAGCAGTTCTTC
TRBJ1-4	TRBV2	NA	NA	CASSPRGVTNEKLFF	TGTGCCAGCAGTCCGAGGGGCGTAACTAATGAAAAACTGTTTTTT
TRBJ2-4	TRBV5-1	NA	NA	CASSLDSTENIQYF	TGCGCCAGCAGCTTGGACTCCACCGAAAACATTCAGTACTTC
TRBJ1-2	TRBV2	NA	NA	CASQAGVAVGYTF	TGTGCCAGTCAGGCGGGGGTTGCGGTGGGCTACACCTTC
TRBJ2-7	TRBV3-1/TRBV3-2	TRBD1	NA	CASSLRGQGYEQYF	TGTGCCAGCAGCCTACGCGGACAGGGCTACGAGCAGTACTTC
TRBJ2-3	TRBV5-6	TRBD2	NA	CASSLAGFGGADTQYF	TGTGCCAGCAGCTTGGCCGGTTTTGGGGGGGCAGATACGCAGTATTTT
TRBJ1-5	TRBV6-6	NA	few	CASSSQGVLGDQPQHF	TGTGCCAGCAGTTCTCAAGGGGTTCTAGGGGATCAGCCCCAGCATTTT
TRBJ1-4	TRBV4-2	NA	few	CASGGSDADPLFEKLFF	TGTGCCAGCGGTGGAAGTGACGCAGACCCCTTATTTGAAAAACTGTTTTTT
TRBJ2-7	TRBV7-9	NA	NA	CASSLVVVASEQYF	TGTGCCAGCAGCTTAGTAGTTGTAGCCTCCGAGCAGTACTTC
TRBJ1-1	TRBV2	NA	NA	CASNPIANTEAFF	TGTGCCAGCAATCCGATAGCAAACACTGAAGCTTTCTTT
TRBJ1-1	TRBV28	NA	NA	CASAQREEAFF	TGTGCCAGCGCCCAGAGGGAGGAAGCTTTCTTT
TRBJ2-7	TRBV18	NA	NA	CASSPSEGYEQYF	TGTGCCAGCTCACCATCTGAGGGTTACGAGCAGTACTTC
TRBJ1-1	TRBV10-2	NA	NA	CASSNRDTYTEAFF	TGCGCCAGCAGTAACCGGGACACCTACACTGAAGCTTTCTTT
TRBJ1-2	TRBV6-1	NA	NA	CASSEWGQDYGYTF	TGTGCCAGCAGTGAATGGGGGCAAGACTATGGCTACACCTTC
TRBJ1-6	TRBV28	NA	NA	CASRPDRPHSSYNSPLHF	TGTGCCAGCAGGCCAGACAGACCTCATAGCTCCTATAATTCACCCCTCCACTTT
TRBJ1-2	TRBV11-2	NA	NA	CASRESGYGYTF	TGTGCCAGCAGGGAGTCAGGTTATGGCTACACCTTC
TRBJ1-5	TRBV15	NA	NA	CATSRDRQHQPQHF	TGTGCCACCAGCAGAGATAGACAGCATCAGCCCCAGCATTTT
TRBJ2-1	TRBV5-1	NA	NA	CASKLMPGTYWDEQFF	TGCGCCAGCAAGTTAATGCCCGGGACATATTGGGATGAGCAGTTCTTC
TRBJ1-5	TRBV2	TRBD1	few	CASRPDRGNQPQHF	TGTGCCAGCAGACCCGACAGGGGCAATCAGCCCCAGCATTTT
TRBJ1-5	TRBV2	NA	NA	CASRDRRGNQPQHF	TGTGCCAGCCGGGACCGACGAGGGAATCAGCCCCAGCATTTT
TRBJ2-3	TRBV5-1	NA	NA	CASSLAGGVDTQYF	TGCGCCAGCAGCTTGGCGGGGGGCGTAGATACGCAGTATTTT
TRBJ1-5	TRBV7-9	NA	few	CASSSWLGPQHF	TGTGCCAGCAGCTCCTGGTTGGGGCCCCAGCATTTT
TRBJ1-2	TRBV15	NA	NA	CATSIPGLEPDGYTF	TGTGCCACCAGCATTCCGGGGCTCGAGCCCGATGGCTACACCTTC
TRBJ1-4	TRBV28	NA	NA	CASSLGPNEKLFF	TGTGCCAGCAGTTTGGGCCCAAATGAAAAACTGTTTTTT
TRBJ2-7	TRBV10-3	TRBD1	few	CAISDLNRDRGTYEQYF	TGTGCCATCAGTGATCTTAATAGGGACAGGGGGACCTACGAGCAGTACTTC
TRBJ1-1	TRBV5-1	TRBD1	NA	CASSWGTGRGTEAFF	TGCGCCAGCAGCTGGGGGACAGGGCGAGGCACTGAAGCTTTCTTT
TRBJ1-1	TRBV5-1	NA	NA	CASSLMGGTEAFF	TGCGCCAGCAGCTTGATGGGGGGCACTGAAGCTTTCTTT
TRBJ2-3	TRBV5-6	NA	NA	CASSYPGARITDTQYF	TGTGCCAGCAGCTACCCCGGGGCTCGAATCACAGATACGCAGTATTTT
TRBJ1-4	TRBV7-2	NA	NA	CASSLAGGGRGEKLFF	TGTGCCAGCAGCTTAGCGGGCGGGGGGCGCGGTGAAAAACTGTTTTTT
TRBJ1-6	TRBV28	TRBD1	NA	CASSRPGTGPSVPLHF	TGTGCCAGCAGTCGTCCCGGGACAGGGCCGTCCGTCCCCCTCCACTTT
TRBJ1-2	TRBV19	NA	NA	CASFDRDRAGYTF	TGTGCCAGCTTTGATAGGGACCGAGCGGGCTACACCTTC
TRBJ2-5	TRBV29-1	NA	NA	CSVAGRETQYF	TGCAGCGTTGCGGGGAGAGAGACCCAGTACTTC
TRBJ2-7	TRBV12-5	TRBD1	NA	CASGDRGSLVSYEQYF	TGTGCTAGTGGTGACAGGGGATCCCTTGTCTCCTACGAGCAGTACTTC